Following are 4 T cell receptor beta chains from one sample sequenced in a study of blood T cell repertoires in COVID-19. Generated by immunoSEQ multiplex PCR, the TCRdb table keeps only in-frame clones and is missing some. The data hold about 300,000 clones, with approximately 91% observed a single time. The sequenced sample consisted of peripheral blood. These receptor sequences come from a man aged 18 to 29 with active or convalescent COVID-19.

This sequence joins TRBV25-1 and TRBJ1-2; tentatively, D is TRBD1 (5 bases). CDR1 MGHDK and CDR2 SYGVNS come from the germline V gene. The CDR3 consists of 14 residues. With 2 bases removed from V and 2 bases from J, the gap between germline ends came to 9 bases. CDR3 coding DNA: TGTGCCAGCAGTGAACGCAGGGCAAACTATGGCTACACCTTC. Translation gives CASSERRANYGYTF.

J is TRBJ1-2 and V is TRBV2; D possibly corresponds to TRBD1 (6 bases). Germline V gives CDR1 SNHLY, CDR2 FYNNEI. The CDR3 loop spans 14 amino acids. V shed 6 bases and J shed 0 bases, with 11 bases lying between them. In DNA, the CDR3 is TGTGCCAGCAGGCCAGGGGATTCTAACTATGGCTACACCTTC. It translates to CASRPGDSNYGYTF.

This chain joins TRBV9 and TRBJ1-6; D perhaps matches TRBD1 (6 bases). There are 14 residues in the CDR3. The V end was cut by 0 bases, the J end by 6 bases, with 7 bases between. Germline CDR1 and CDR2: SGDLS and YYNGEE. The CDR3 DNA reads TGTGCCAGCAGCGTAGACAGGGTTAATTCACCCCTCCACTTT. Translation: CASSVDRVNSPLHF.

This clone was recorded a few times. This chain joins TRBV7-3 and TRBJ2-5, with D possibly matching TRBD2 (5 bases). With 5 bases removed from V and 5 bases from J, the gap between germline ends came to 18 bases. The CDR3 spans 15 residues. CDR1 and CDR2 from the germline V gene are SGHTA and FQGTGA. CDR3 nucleotide sequence: TGTGCCAGCAGCCCTAACCCCGGGGTAGCGGAGACCCAGTACTTC. Translation: CASSPNPGVAETQYF.